This T cell receptor beta chain was profiled in a study of blood T cell repertoires in COVID-19. TCRdb's copy holds only in-frame clones and misses some; the assay was immunoSEQ multiplex PCR. There are under 300,000 clones in the sample; around nine tenths occur only once, and 2.1% lies in the top ten. The CDR3 has 15 amino acids. Germline lookup yields CDR1 SGHRS and CDR2 YFSETQ. V gave up 1 base and J gave up 5 bases; unmatched junction bases: 6. The chain employs TRBV5-1 and TRBJ1-5; 7 nucleotides line up with TRBD1. The sequencing input was peripheral blood. This clonotype originated in a woman aged 40 to 50 who had recovered from COVID-19. CDR3 nucleotides: TGCGCCAGCAGCTTGACTGGGGACAGAGATCAGCCCCAGCATTTT. Translated, it gives CASSLTGDRDQPQHF.